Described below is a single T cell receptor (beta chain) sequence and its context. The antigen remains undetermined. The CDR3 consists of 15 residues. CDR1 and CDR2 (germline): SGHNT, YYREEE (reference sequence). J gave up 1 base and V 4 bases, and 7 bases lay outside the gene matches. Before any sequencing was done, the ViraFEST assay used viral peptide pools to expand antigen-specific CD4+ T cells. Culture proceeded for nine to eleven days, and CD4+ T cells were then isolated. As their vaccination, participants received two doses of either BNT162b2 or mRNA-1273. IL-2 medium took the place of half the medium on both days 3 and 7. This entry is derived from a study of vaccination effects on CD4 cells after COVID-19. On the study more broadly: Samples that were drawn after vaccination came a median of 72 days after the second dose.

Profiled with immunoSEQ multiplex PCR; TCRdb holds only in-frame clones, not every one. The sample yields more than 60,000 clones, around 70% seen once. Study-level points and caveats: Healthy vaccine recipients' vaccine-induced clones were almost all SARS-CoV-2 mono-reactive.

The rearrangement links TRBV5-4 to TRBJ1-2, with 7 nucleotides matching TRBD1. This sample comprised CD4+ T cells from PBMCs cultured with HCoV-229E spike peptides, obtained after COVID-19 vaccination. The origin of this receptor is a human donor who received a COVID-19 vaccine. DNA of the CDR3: TGTGCCAGCAGCATGGGCGGGGACAGTAACTATGGCTACACCTTC. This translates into CASSMGGDSNYGYTF.